The 20 T cell receptor beta chains in this list originate from one sample, sequenced in a study of T cells in Graves' hyperthyroidism and ophthalmopathy. RNA transcripts were the template for amplifying TCR beta CDR3 regions. HTBI primers were the set used in a first-round RT-PCR of the TCR CDR3. TCRdb itself ran the multiplex PCR reads through MiXCR, one entry per CDR3 protein. Of fewer than 750,000 distinct CDR3 sequences in the sample, roughly 15% were seen once. The sequencing input was blood. All receptors come from a woman aged 45-60 years with Graves' ophthalmopathy.

This clonotype was recorded many times. The genes are TRBV12-3 or TRBV12-4 and TRBJ2-1, with D hard to call. V lost 6 bases to trimming and J lost 8 bases, with 8 bases between them. The CDR3 consists of 11 residues. CDR3 sequence (DNA): TGTGCCAGCAGCACTCGAGATGAGCAGTTCTTC. This sequence encodes CASSTRDEQFF.

This clonotype was seen a handful of times. The chain combines TRBV30 with TRBJ2-7; no definite D call. CDR1 GTSNPN and CDR2 SVGIG come from the germline V gene (reference sequence). The CDR3 spans 15 residues. Between the trimmed V and J ends, which lost 2 bases and 7 bases, there was a span of 21 bases. The CDR3 DNA follows: TGTGCCTGGAGTCACACCAAGGTGATTTACGTGGAGCAGTACTTC. It specifies CAWSHTKVIYVEQYF.

This clonotype was seen at least ten times. This sequence joins TRBV2 and TRBJ1-6; D may be TRBD1 (6 bases). CDR3 length: 14 residues. V was shortened by 2 bases and J by 9 bases, with 11 bases between the two germline ends. Germline CDR1 reads SNHLY; CDR2 reads FYNNEI. CDR3 DNA: TGTGCCAGCAGTGAAACAGGGAAGAGTTCACCCCTCCACTTT. Amino acids: CASSETGKSSPLHF.

The V and J genes are TRBV20-1 and TRBJ1-5, with D possibly TRBD1 on 5 matching bases. The CDR3 covers 12 residues. Per the germline V gene, CDR1 is DFQATT and CDR2 is SNEGSKA (reference sequence). V lost 8 bases, J lost 4 bases, and 12 bases lay in between. The CDR3 protein is CSTTGRNQPQHF. The CDR3 region has the DNA TGCAGTACTACGGGGCGTAATCAGCCCCAGCATTTT.

This clonotype was picked up a small number of times. CDR3 DNA sequence: TGCGCCAGCAGCCAAGATTGGCTAGCTGGCCACGAGCAGTACTTC. This sequence encodes CASSQDWLAGHEQYF. V gene TRBV4-3 combines with J gene TRBJ2-7, with a weak D call TRBD2 (5 bases). Germline assignment: CDR1 LGHNA and CDR2 YSLEER. The V end was cut by 0 bases, the J end by 5 bases, with 14 bases between. The CDR3 has 15 amino acids.

The chain combines TRBV5-5 with TRBJ2-7; D is ambiguous. Trimming removed 4 bases at V and 3 bases at J, with 11 bases between. This CDR3 spans 13 amino acids. Per germline, CDR1 SGHKS and CDR2 YYEKEE (reference sequence). CDR3 DNA sequence: TGTGCCAGCAGCCAAGGACCCCACTACGAGCAGTACTTC. It translates to CASSQGPHYEQYF.

Of note for this clonotype: The CDR3 carries no conserved terminal phenylalanine or tryptophan, so it likely arises from a read error. The rearrangement uses TRBV7-3 and TRBJ2-5, with D perhaps matching TRBD2 (6 bases). Trimming left V 0 bases short and J 4 bases short, with 15 bases between. The CDR3 consists of 16 residues. The germline gives CDR1 SGHTA, CDR2 FQGTGA. CDR3 DNA sequence: TGTGCCAGCAGCTTAACCCGCGGAGGGACCGGAGAGACCCAGTACGTC. Translation gives CASSLTRGGTGETQYV.

The sample holds many counts of this clonotype. The CDR3 sequence is CATSDGHSNQPQHF. The CDR3 DNA sequence: TGTGCCACCAGTGACGGGCATAGCAATCAGCCCCAGCATTTT. The chain couples TRBV24-1 to TRBJ1-5; D unresolved. Looked up from germline, CDR1 is KGHDR and CDR2 is SFDVKD. With 4 bases removed from V and 0 bases from J, the gap between germline ends came to 6 bases. The CDR3 extends over 14 amino acids.

This clonotype has a count of ten or more. The rearrangement uses TRBV28 and TRBJ1-1; perhaps TRBD1 as D (6 bases). The V end was cut by 2 bases, the J end by 3 bases, with 19 bases between. The CDR3 has 17 amino acids. CDR1 is MDHEN, CDR2 SYDVKM, per germline. The CDR3 DNA reads TGTGCCAGCAGTTTAGTGGGGGGCGCGAAGAAAGACACTGAAGCTTTCTTT. Translating it yields CASSLVGGAKKDTEAFF.

This clonotype was seen a single time. This rearrangement joins TRBV4-1 to TRBJ2-5; D might be TRBD2 (6 bases). Trimming stripped 0 bases from V and 2 bases from J, with 22 bases between. The CDR3 extends over 19 amino acids. In germline, CDR1 is MGHRA, CDR2 YSYEKL. CDR3 protein: CASSQDSGLVDSLQETQYF. The DNA of the CDR3 is TGCGCCAGCAGCCAAGATAGCGGCCTTGTTGACTCACTACAAGAGACCCAGTACTTC.

V and J are TRBV7-3 and TRBJ2-1; no clear D gene. V lost 1 base and J lost 8, with 12 bases in between. In germline, CDR1 is SGHTA, CDR2 FQGTGA. The CDR3 has 14 residues. The CDR3 region is CASSLMKGIDEQFF. The CDR3 DNA sequence: TGTGCCAGCAGCTTAATGAAGGGAATTGATGAGCAGTTCTTC.

The chain is built from TRBV5-6 and TRBJ1-3; tentative D call: TRBD1 (5 bases). This CDR3 has 16 residues. Looked up from germline, CDR1 is SGHDT and CDR2 is YYEEEE. Trimming stripped 3 bases from V and 0 bases from J, with 13 bases between. In nucleotides, the CDR3 is TGTGCCAGCAGCTATGGGGACCTCTACTCTGGAAACACCATATATTTT. Translation: CASSYGDLYSGNTIYF.

This clonotype was counted between two and nine times. V and J are TRBV7-9 and TRBJ2-7; possible D gene TRBD2, 5 bases. The germline CDR1 and CDR2 sequences are SEHNR and FQNEAQ (reference sequence). The CDR3 totals 12 residues. V was cut by 5 bases and J by 6 bases, with 11 bases left in between. Written as DNA, the CDR3 is TGTGCCAGCAGCCAGGAGGTGGGCGAGCAGTACTTC. Residues: CASSQEVGEQYF. Complete variable domain (other parts from reference TRBV7-9 and TRBJ2-7): DTGVSQNPRHKITKRGQNVTFRCDPISEHNRLYWYRQTLGQGPEFLTYFQNEAQLEKSRLLSDRFSAERPKGSFSTLEIQRTEQGDSAMYLCASSQEVGEQYFGPGTRLTVT.

About this clonotype: A read error may explain this, as a much larger clone is one base away. The gene calls are TRBV6-9 and TRBJ1-2, with D tentatively TRBD1 (5 bases). The germline gives CDR1 MNHGY, CDR2 SVAAGI. This CDR3 is built from 14 residues. CDR3 sequence: CASTPGRGNCGYTF. The CDR3 DNA reads TGTGCCAGCACCCCCGGGCGGGGGAACTGTGGCTACACCTTC.

This clonotype was counted many times. The chain is built from TRBV27 and TRBJ2-1; TRBD2 aligns across 7 bases. Germline V lookup: CDR1 MNHEY, CDR2 SMNVEV (reference sequence). The ends lost 7 bases at V and 9 bases at J; junction bases unmatched: 12. The CDR3 contains 14 residues. The CDR3 loop is CASILSGSAGEQFF. CDR3 in DNA: TGTGCCAGCATTCTTAGCGGGTCGGCGGGTGAGCAGTTCTTC.

This clonotype has just a few counts. The rearrangement joins TRBV12-5 to TRBJ2-2, with 7 positions matching TRBD2. Germline V gene data show CDR1 as LGHNT and CDR2 as FRNRAP. Trimming took 8 bases from V and 5 from J; bases not matched to a gene: 2. This CDR3 region has 12 residues. The CDR3 DNA sequence: TGTGCTAGTAAGGGAGGGACCGGGGAGCTGTTTTTT. Its protein product is CASKGGTGELFF.

This clonotype was observed many times. V usage is TRBV20-1 and J usage is TRBJ1-4; 7 positions agree with TRBD1. This CDR3 has 14 residues. Trimming removed 3 bases from V and 7 bases from J; junction bases left unmatched: 8. Per germline, CDR1 DFQATT and CDR2 SNEGSKA (reference sequence). The CDR3 sequence is CSASYGTVVEKLFF. CDR3 coding DNA: TGCAGTGCTAGTTACGGGACAGTAGTTGAAAAACTGTTTTTT.

This clonotype was counted ten times or more. The rearrangement links TRBV18 to TRBJ1-1; no firm D call. V lost 0 bases, J lost 1 base, and 6 bases lay in between. The CDR3 is 14 residues long. Germline V gene data show CDR1 as KGHSH and CDR2 as LQKENI. The CDR3 DNA reads TGTGCCAGCTCACCACCTCTTAGGAACACTGAAGCTTTCTTT. Its translation is CASSPPLRNTEAFF. Complete variable domain (other parts from reference TRBV18 and TRBJ1-1): NAGVMQNPRHLVRRRGQEARLRCSPMKGHSHVYWYRQLPEEGLKFMVYLQKENIIDESGMPKERFSAEFPKEGPSILRIQQVVRGDSAAYFCASSPPLRNTEAFFGQGTRLTVV.

This clonotype appeared many times. The rearrangement links TRBV7-2 to TRBJ1-2, with D possibly TRBD1 on 6 matching bases. The CDR3 is made up of 13 amino acids. V lost 3 bases and J 3 bases, leaving 8 bases between the germline ends. CDR1 SGHTA and CDR2 FQGNSA come from the germline V gene. CDR3: CASSFSGDYGYTF. In nucleotides, the CDR3 is TGTGCCAGCAGCTTTTCAGGGGACTATGGCTACACCTTC.

This clonotype was counted at least ten times. This chain joins TRBV11-2 and TRBJ2-4; D is perhaps TRBD1 (5 bases). CDR1 is SGHAT and CDR2 is FQNNGV in the germline V gene. CDR3 length equals 13 residues. Trimming stripped 2 bases from V and 6 bases from J, with 8 bases between. The CDR3 DNA is TGTGCCAGCAGCTTAAACGACAGAAACATTCAGTACTTC. Protein product: CASSLNDRNIQYF.